This T cell receptor beta chain was captured by sequencing in a study of blood T cell repertoires in COVID-19. For the study at large: Sites across the United States, Italy and Spain contributed samples from acute and convalescent COVID-19. Nucleic acid was either cDNA or gDNA, and it came from T cells, B-cell-depleted T cells, or PBMCs.

All enrollees were roughly 18 to 89 years old and from roughly 22 US areas. Participant-reported clinical history was the basis for cohort assignment. The assay was immunoSEQ multiplex PCR, and TCRdb's table has in-frame clones only and misses some. The sample lists fewer than 350,000 clones; approximately 81% were seen once. With 2 bases clipped from V and 2 bases from J, the junction kept 7 bases outside the gene matches. CDR1 and CDR2 from the germline V gene are SNHLY and FYNNEI. The CDR3 has 17 amino acids. The sequencing input was PBMCs or T cells enriched from blood (not recorded which). The sequence came from a woman aged 25 to 39 who had been exposed to COVID-19. This rearrangement joins TRBV2 to TRBJ2-3; 10 bases match TRBD2. The CDR3 coding sequence is TGTGCCAGCAGTGAACGGCTAGCGGGGGATTTCACAGATACGCAGTATTTT. Translating it yields CASSERLAGDFTDTQYF.